What follows are 21 T cell receptor beta chains derived from one specimen sequenced in a study of blood T cells in healthy people across ages. Together with a sample-barcoded 5' primer, a J-beta primer mix was included in a second PCR lasting roughly 6 to 12 cycles. Using its own MiXCR run on the 5' RACE reads, TCRdb lists one record per CDR3 protein. Seen here are about 800,000 distinct CDR3 sequences, about 42% observed once, and the top ten hold less than 20%. Sequenced sample: blood. The receptors shown here come from a man older than 75 in good health.

The chain employs TRBV6-4 and TRBJ2-1; 13 nucleotides agree with TRBD2. V shed 2 bases and J 8 bases; nucleotides not matched to a gene: 3. Germline CDR1 and CDR2: MRHNA and SNTAGT. The CDR3 is 15 amino acids. This CDR3 is CASSDGLAGVDEQFF. DNA for the CDR3: TGTGCCAGCAGTGACGGACTAGCGGGAGTGGATGAGCAGTTCTTC.

The chain is built from TRBV24-1 and TRBJ2-1, with a tentative D call TRBD1 (6 bases). The V end was cut by 2 bases, the J end by 2 bases, with 15 bases between. The germline V gene encodes CDR1 KGHDR and CDR2 SFDVKD. The length of the CDR3 is 17 residues. Written as DNA, the CDR3 is TGTGCCACCAGTGATTCGACAGGCCAACAAGCCTACAATGAGCAGTTCTTC. Protein: CATSDSTGQQAYNEQFF.

V is TRBV7-2 and J is TRBJ2-7, with TRBD1 matching over 7 bases. V was pared by 4 bases and J by 7 bases, with 16 bases of the junction left unmatched. The CDR3 has 16 residues. Germline CDR1 reads SGHTA; CDR2 reads FQGNSA. The CDR3 DNA sequence: TGTGCCAGCAGCTCAGGGGTCAGGGGGAATGTCGATGAGCAGTACTTC. This encodes CASSSGVRGNVDEQYF.

The V gene is TRBV12-3 or TRBV12-4, the J gene TRBJ2-5; 9 bases map to TRBD2. There are 13 residues in the CDR3. With 5 bases clipped from V and 4 bases from J, the junction kept 2 bases outside the gene matches. CDR3 bases: TGTGCCAGCAGTCCTAGCGGGGTAGAGACCCAGTACTTC. Translation: CASSPSGVETQYF.

This clonotype has more than one count but fewer than ten. The chain employs TRBV4-3 and TRBJ2-1, with TRBD1 matching 9 bases. CDR3 length: 18 residues. Germline CDR1 and CDR2: LGHNA and YSLEER. V shed 5 bases and J 7 bases; nucleotides not matched to a gene: 18. In nucleotides, the CDR3 is TGCGCCAGCAGCAAGATCTCAGGTGGGGGACAGGGTCTAAATGAGCAGTTCTTC. This sequence encodes CASSKISGGGQGLNEQFF.

The rearrangement uses TRBV7-8 and TRBJ2-1, with D possibly being TRBD1 (5 bases). Germline-derived CDR1 and CDR2 are SGHVS and FQNEAQ. The CDR3 extends over 17 amino acids. Between the trimmed V and J ends, which lost 2 bases and 0 bases, there was a span of 14 bases. CDR3 nucleotides: TGTGCCAGCAGCTTACTATCCGGACAACTCTCCTACAATGAGCAGTTCTTC. It encodes CASSLLSGQLSYNEQFF.

This chain links TRBV2 with TRBJ2-1, with D perhaps matching TRBD1 (6 bases). V lost 10 bases and J 6 bases, leaving 13 bases between the germline ends. The CDR3 loop spans 12 amino acids. Germline values: CDR1 SNHLY, CDR2 FYNNEI. In DNA, the CDR3 is TGTGCCACAGGGGACGGTGGCAATGAGCAGTTCTTC. This translates into CATGDGGNEQFF.

This clonotype was seen a few times. The CDR3 region is CASSLDGVSGNTIYF. Here the CDR3 DNA reads TGTGCCAGCAGTTTAGACGGCGTCTCTGGAAACACCATATATTTT. The chain uses TRBV12-3 or TRBV12-4 and TRBJ1-3; D not resolved. Between the trimmed V and J ends, which lost 1 base and 0 bases, there was a span of 7 bases. The CDR3 is made up of 15 amino acids.

The V and J genes are TRBV7-2 and TRBJ2-6, with D perhaps TRBD1 (6 bases). The CDR3 runs 17 residues. V was pared by 3 bases and J by 0 bases, with 12 bases between. Germline lookup yields CDR1 SGHTA and CDR2 FQGNSA. The CDR3, as DNA: TGTGCCAGCAGCTTCACAGGGCCAAGCTCTGGGGCCAACGTCCTGACTTTC. Translated: CASSFTGPSSGANVLTF.

This clonotype showed up many times. The V call is TRBV2, the J call TRBJ2-5; no definite D call. CDR1 SNHLY and CDR2 FYNNEI come from the germline V gene. CDR3 size: 11 residues. V was trimmed by 7 bases and J by 1 base, leaving 4 bases between them. Here the CDR3 reads CASTFQETQYF. The CDR3 DNA sequence: TGTGCCAGCACTTTCCAAGAGACCCAGTACTTC.

The chain couples TRBV5-4 to TRBJ2-7; no definite D call. The CDR3 runs 13 residues. Germline assignment: CDR1 SGHNT and CDR2 YYREEE (reference sequence). The V end lost 0 bases, the J end lost 6 bases, and 10 bases lay between the germline ends. The CDR3 DNA is TGTGCCAGCAGCTTGGCGGTCTCCACCGAGCAGTACTTC. Residues: CASSLAVSTEQYF.

Concerning this clonotype itself: Germline and junction disagree at one end, which may indicate a read error. This chain uses TRBV6-5 with TRBJ2-1; 8 nucleotides line up with TRBD2. Germline V gene data show CDR1 as MNHEY and CDR2 as SVGAGI. This CDR3 spans 18 amino acids. The DNA of the CDR3 is TGTGCCAGCAGATACTCGAGTTCCCCAGCGGGAGAGCGAAATGAGCAGTTCTTC. This gives the protein CASRYSSSPAGERNEQFF.

To note about this clonotype: Being one base from a much bigger clone, this may be a read error. In DNA, the CDR3 is TGTGCCAGCAGCTACGACAGGAACACTGAAGCTTTCTTT. Its protein product is CASSYDRNTEAFF. The V and J genes are TRBV7-3 and TRBJ1-1; D perhaps matches TRBD1 (5 bases). V was trimmed by 4 bases and J by 1 base, leaving 7 bases between them. Germline-derived CDR1 and CDR2 are SGHTA and FQGTGA. CDR3 length: 13 amino acids.

The V gene is TRBV29-1, the J gene TRBJ2-3; D gene unclear. Germline V lookup: CDR1 SQVTM, CDR2 ANQGSEA. Trimming left V 3 bases short and J 5 bases short, with 6 bases between. The CDR3 contains 11 residues. The CDR3: CSVDWGDTQYF. The DNA of the CDR3 is TGCAGCGTTGATTGGGGAGATACGCAGTATTTT.

As to this clonotype: A much larger clone sits a single nucleotide away, making a read error possible. V usage is TRBV6-2 or TRBV6-3 and J usage is TRBJ2-7; 13 bases match TRBD2. This CDR3 is built from 16 residues. Germline V gene data show CDR1 as MNHEY and CDR2 as SVGEGT. The V gene end was trimmed by 5 bases and the J gene end by 2 bases; junction bases not matched to a gene: 6. CDR3 residues: CASSGTGLAGTYEQYF. The CDR3 region has the DNA TGTGCCAGCAGTGGGACGGGACTAGCGGGGACCTACGAGCAGTACTTC.

The chain uses TRBV20-1 and TRBJ1-2; 9 bases are shared with TRBD1. CDR3 length: 15 amino acids. CDR1 is DFQATT, CDR2 SNEGSKA, per germline (reference sequence). V shed 5 bases and J 2 bases; nucleotides not matched to a gene: 9. CDR3 coding DNA: TGCAGTGCTCCGGGACAGGGTCTAAGAAACTATGGCTACACCTTC. This translates into CSAPGQGLRNYGYTF.

The CDR3 here is CASSEVASGRKWTDEQFF. The CDR3 DNA follows: TGTGCCAGCAGTGAAGTGGCTAGCGGGAGAAAGTGGACGGATGAGCAGTTCTTC. The chain joins TRBV2 to TRBJ2-1, with 10 bases aligning to TRBD2. V dropped 1 base and J dropped 8; count of bases not matched to a gene: 14. Germline V CDR1 and CDR2: SNHLY, FYNNEI. This CDR3 region has 18 residues.

The rearrangement links TRBV4-1 to TRBJ2-7; 7 bases map to TRBD2. The V gene end was trimmed by 4 bases and the J gene end by 0 bases; junction bases not matched to a gene: 12. CDR3 length equals 17 residues. Germline V lookup: CDR1 MGHRA, CDR2 YSYEKL. The CDR3 loop reads CASSPSTGAGDSYEQYF. In nucleotides, the CDR3 is TGCGCCAGCAGCCCCTCCACGGGCGCGGGAGACTCCTACGAGCAGTACTTC.

This clonotype was observed a handful of times. A much larger clonotype is one base distant, so this may be a read error. The chain couples TRBV20-1 to TRBJ2-5, with D maybe TRBD2 (5 bases). The germline V and J ends were trimmed by 0 bases and 11 bases, with 19 bases remaining between them. This CDR3 comprises 14 residues. In germline, CDR1 is DFQATT, CDR2 SNEGSKA (reference sequence). The CDR3 nucleotides read TGCAGTGCTAGAGAGCCTTCGGGATCGAATGAGCAGTACTTC. Amino acids: CSAREPSGSNEQYF.

This clonotype was detected only a few times. The chain has TRBV6-2 or TRBV6-3 and TRBJ2-1, with TRBD1 matching over 8 bases. The germline V gene has CDR1 MNHEY and CDR2 SVGEGT. CDR3 length equals 15 residues. Unmatched junction bases numbered 10, after V lost 4 bases and J lost 8 bases. The CDR3 loop is CASSWDRTPGHEQFF. In DNA, the CDR3 is TGTGCCAGCAGTTGGGACAGGACCCCCGGCCATGAGCAGTTCTTC.

J is TRBJ2-6 and V is TRBV7-9, with TRBD1 identical over 9 bases. There are 16 residues in the CDR3. Germline-derived CDR1 and CDR2 are SEHNR and FQNEAQ (reference sequence). Trimming removed 5 bases from V and 4 bases from J; junction bases left unmatched: 6. The CDR3 nucleotides read TGTGCCAGCAGCCCCCGGACAGGGGTCGGGGCCAACGTCCTGACTTTC. It translates to CASSPRTGVGANVLTF.